These 23 T cell receptor beta chains came from one sample sequenced in a study of blood T cell repertoires in COVID-19. Sequencing used immunoSEQ multiplex PCR; TCRdb keeps in-frame clones, though not all of them. This repertoire shows 200,000 to 250,000 clones, approximately 80% found once; its top ten account for roughly 4.3%. Sequencing was carried out using PBMCs or T cells enriched from blood (not recorded which). The receptors were sampled from a man in his thirties or forties with acute COVID-19.

The rearrangement uses TRBV12-5 and TRBJ2-7, with D perhaps matching TRBD1 (5 bases). The CDR3 has 13 residues. The germline CDR1 and CDR2 sequences are LGHNT and FRNRAP. The germline V and J ends were trimmed by 1 base and 5 bases, with 9 bases remaining between them. The CDR3 reads CASGLDRSHEQYF. For the CDR3, the DNA is TGTGCTAGTGGTTTGGACAGGAGCCACGAGCAGTACTTC.

This sequence joins TRBV6-5 and TRBJ2-7, with D perhaps TRBD2 (5 bases). This CDR3 comprises 15 residues. Looked up from germline, CDR1 is MNHEY and CDR2 is SVGAGI. The germline V and J ends were trimmed by 0 bases and 1 base, with 10 bases remaining between them. The CDR3 sequence is CASSYSFPGSYEQYF. The CDR3 DNA sequence: TGTGCCAGCAGTTACTCGTTCCCGGGGTCCTACGAGCAGTACTTC.

The gene calls are TRBV6-2 or TRBV6-3 and TRBJ2-1, with a weak D call TRBD2 (5 bases). Per the germline V gene, CDR1 is MNHEY and CDR2 is SVGEGT. This CDR3 contains 15 residues. V lost 0 bases to trimming and J lost 2 bases, with 8 bases between them. CDR3 DNA: TGTGCCAGCAGTTACTCGCCCGGGGCCTACAATGAGCAGTTCTTC. Translation: CASSYSPGAYNEQFF.

V and J are TRBV6-4 and TRBJ1-2, with a tentative D call TRBD1 (6 bases). Germline CDR1 reads MRHNA; CDR2 reads SNTAGT. The CDR3 contains 15 residues. Trimming removed 6 bases at V and 0 bases at J, with 14 bases between. CDR3 nucleotides: TGTGCCAGCAGGGCGAGGACAGTTACTAACTATGGCTACACCTTC. It codes for CASRARTVTNYGYTF.

The rearrangement joins TRBV7-2 to TRBJ1-1; D is uncertain. Per germline, CDR1 SGHTA and CDR2 FQGNSA. The germline V and J ends were trimmed by 3 bases and 5 bases, with 13 bases remaining between them. The CDR3 has 14 amino acids. The CDR3 bases are TGTGCCAGCAGCTTTGACATGAGTTGGACTGAAGCTTTCTTT. Translation: CASSFDMSWTEAFF.

The J gene is TRBJ1-5, the V gene TRBV18; 7 bases are shared with TRBD1. There are 17 residues in the CDR3. Germline V gives CDR1 KGHSH, CDR2 LQKENI. Trimming took 1 base from V and 0 from J; bases not matched to a gene: 6. The CDR3 bases are TGTGCCAGCTCACCACGGGGGACAGAGGATAGCAATCAGCCCCAGCATTTT. It translates to CASSPRGTEDSNQPQHF.

The chain uses TRBV6-5 and TRBJ2-1; 7 positions match TRBD1. This CDR3 is built from 15 residues. From germline, CDR1 is MNHEY and CDR2 SVGAGI. V shed 7 bases, J shed 3 bases, and the junction held 9 bases outside the gene matches. CDR3 in DNA: TGTGCCAGCACCTGGGACAGACCTTTCTACAATGAGCAGTTCTTC. Protein: CASTWDRPFYNEQFF.

The chain joins TRBV7-2 to TRBJ2-7; a weak D match, TRBD2 (5 bases). The germline gives CDR1 SGHTA, CDR2 FQGNSA. There are 17 residues in the CDR3. Trimming removed 2 bases from V and 0 bases from J, with 17 bases in between. CDR3 nucleotides: TGTGCCAGCAGCTTATCCCCCGGAGGCGGCTTCTCCTACGAGCAGTACTTC. It translates to CASSLSPGGGFSYEQYF.

J is TRBJ1-2 and V is TRBV7-9; D is possibly TRBD1 (5 bases). In germline, CDR1 is SEHNR, CDR2 FQNEAQ (reference sequence). Trimming shortened V by 1 base and J by 7 bases, and 13 bases separated the two germline ends. This CDR3 is 14 amino acids long. CDR3 nucleotides: TGTGCCAGCAGCTTAGTCGGGACTCTCCTTGGCTACACCTTC. It is translated as CASSLVGTLLGYTF.

The chain couples TRBV15 to TRBJ2-7, with 10 positions matching TRBD1. Trimming removed 3 bases from V and 4 bases from J; junction bases left unmatched: 6. This CDR3 contains 15 residues. Germline values: CDR1 LNHNV, CDR2 YYDKDF (reference sequence). The CDR3 DNA sequence: TGTGCCACCAGCAGGATGACAGGGGGCAAGTACGAGCAGTACTTC. This gives the protein CATSRMTGGKYEQYF.

This clone was detected only a few times. The rearrangement uses TRBV9 and TRBJ1-3; maybe TRBD1 (6 bases). The CDR3 consists of 16 residues. Germline CDR1 reads SGDLS; CDR2 reads YYNGEE. The V end lost 4 bases, the J end lost 5 bases, and 19 bases lay between the germline ends. DNA of the CDR3: TGTGCCAGCAGCCCGGACAGCGAAACAGGTAGAAACACCATATATTTT. It codes for CASSPDSETGRNTIYF.

This rearrangement joins TRBV24-1 to TRBJ2-1; 7 nucleotides align to TRBD1. The CDR3 spans 17 residues. Germline V CDR1 and CDR2: KGHDR, SFDVKD. The V and J ends lost 6 bases and 6 bases, in that order; junction bases with no gene match: 16. This chain's CDR3 is CATSWAVGDSIGNEQFF. CDR3 nucleotide sequence: TGTGCCACCAGTTGGGCTGTAGGGGACAGTATAGGCAATGAGCAGTTCTTC.

The chain uses TRBV12-5 and TRBJ1-3; 7 bases line up with TRBD1. V lost 2 bases, J lost 4 bases, and 8 bases stayed unmatched. This CDR3 has 16 amino acids. Germline CDR1 is LGHNT and CDR2 is FRNRAP. This CDR3 reads CASGLTNTGAGNTIYF. The CDR3 nucleotides are TGTGCTAGTGGTTTGACGAACACAGGGGCCGGAAACACCATATATTTT. The whole variable domain, filled in from reference TRBV12-5 and TRBJ1-3, reads DARVTQTPRHKVTEMGQEVTMRCQPILGHNTVFWYRQTMMQGLELLAYFRNRAPLDDSGMPKDRFSAEMPDATLATLKIQPSEPRDSAVYFCASGLTNTGAGNTIYFGEGSWLTVV.

The V gene is TRBV5-5, the J gene TRBJ2-2; tentative D call: TRBD1 (5 bases). CDR3 length: 13 amino acids. V gave up 4 bases and J gave up 6 bases, with 10 bases separating them. Per germline, CDR1 SGHKS and CDR2 YYEKEE (reference sequence). The CDR3 region has the DNA TGTGCCAGCAGCCCAGGGTTGGCCGGGGAGCTGTTTTTT. This encodes CASSPGLAGELFF.

This chain links TRBV7-3 with TRBJ1-3; D gene unclear. The CDR3 totals 15 residues. V was trimmed by 1 base and J by 0 bases, leaving 7 bases between them. The V gene's germline CDR1 is SGHTA and CDR2 FQGTGA. The CDR3 coding sequence is TGTGCCAGCAGCTTAAATAGAGACTCTGGAAACACCATATATTTT. Amino acids: CASSLNRDSGNTIYF.

The rearrangement uses TRBV27 and TRBJ1-2; no clear D gene. This CDR3 contains 13 residues. Trimming removed 4 bases at V and 0 bases at J, with 6 bases between. CDR1 and CDR2 from the germline V gene are MNHEY and SMNVEV (reference sequence). The CDR3 region has the DNA TGTGCCAGCAGTTCAACAGCTAACTATGGCTACACCTTC. It translates to CASSSTANYGYTF.

The chain employs TRBV6-6 and TRBJ2-7, with D uncertain. CDR1 and CDR2 (germline): MNHNY, SVGAGI (reference sequence). CDR3 length: 12 amino acids. V was clipped by 4 bases and J by 2 bases, with 6 bases between them. The CDR3 DNA follows: TGTGCCAGCAGTTCTCTAACCTACGAGCAGTACTTC. Residues: CASSSLTYEQYF.

This clone was seen a single time. The chain uses TRBV5-1 and TRBJ1-3; D may be TRBD1 (5 bases). With 0 bases removed from V and 2 bases from J, the gap between germline ends came to 15 bases. Per germline, CDR1 SGHRS and CDR2 YFSETQ. This CDR3 spans 17 amino acids. The CDR3 spells CASSLDQGKLAGNTIYF. The CDR3 bases are TGCGCCAGCAGCTTGGACCAGGGCAAGTTGGCTGGAAACACCATATATTTT.

The chain carries TRBV3-1 (or the pseudogene TRBV3-2) and TRBJ1-5; D call uncertain. V was cut by 0 bases and J by 2 bases, with 5 bases left in between. The V gene's germline CDR1 is LGHDT and CDR2 YNNKEL (reference sequence). This CDR3 is built from 14 residues. In DNA, the CDR3 is TGTGCCAGCAGCCAAGATCAGGGCAATCAGCCCCAGCATTTT. This gives the protein CASSQDQGNQPQHF.

This chain joins TRBV18 and TRBJ2-5, with a possible D match to TRBD1 (6 bases). V lost 2 bases and J 2 bases, leaving 12 bases between the germline ends. Germline-derived CDR1 and CDR2 are KGHSH and LQKENI. There are 15 residues in the CDR3. CDR3 amino acids: CASSPTGNPQETQYF. The CDR3 region has the DNA TGTGCCAGCTCACCAACAGGGAACCCTCAAGAGACCCAGTACTTC.

The chain joins TRBV6-6 to TRBJ1-4; no clear D. The germline V gene encodes CDR1 MNHNY and CDR2 SVGAGI (reference sequence). V was shortened by 2 bases and J by 8 bases, with 12 bases between the two germline ends. The CDR3 totals 14 residues. CDR3 nucleotide sequence: TGTGCCAGCAGTTACGCCGAGCCGGGGGAAAAACTGTTTTTT. Its protein product is CASSYAEPGEKLFF.

The J gene is TRBJ1-1, the V gene TRBV7-9; 7 nucleotides line up with TRBD1. The CDR3 has 14 amino acids. V shed 9 bases, J shed 3 bases, and the junction held 10 bases outside the gene matches. CDR1 SEHNR and CDR2 FQNEAQ come from the germline V gene (reference sequence). The CDR3, as DNA: TGTGCCAGTACGATCCGGGACAGCGACACTGAAGCTTTCTTT. Translating it yields CASTIRDSDTEAFF. The variable domain in full, with the rest retrieved from reference TRBV7-9 and TRBJ1-1, is DTGVSQNPRHKITKRGQNVTFRCDPISEHNRLYWYRQTLGQGPEFLTYFQNEAQLEKSRLLSDRFSAERPKGSFSTLEIQRTEQGDSAMYLCASTIRDSDTEAFFGQGTRLTVV.

J is TRBJ1-5 and V is TRBV5-5, with TRBD1 matching over 7 bases. Per germline, CDR1 SGHKS and CDR2 YYEKEE (reference sequence). J was trimmed by 4 bases and V by 3 bases; bases with no gene match: 7. CDR3 size: 15 residues. The CDR3 sequence is CASSSTGMENQPQHF. CDR3 nucleotide sequence: TGTGCCAGCAGCTCGACAGGGATGGAAAATCAGCCCCAGCATTTT. Combining the CDR3 with reference TRBV5-5 and TRBJ1-5 gives the whole variable domain DAGVTQSPTHLIKTRGQQVTLRCSPISGHKSVSWYQQVLGQGPQFIFQYYEKEERGRGNFPDRFSARQFPNYSSELNVNALLLGDSALYLCASSSTGMENQPQHFGDGTRLSIL.